The rows below give T cell receptor beta chains drawn from one sample of a study of shared clonotypes between healthy human individuals. The data were produced by immunoSEQ multiplex PCR, yet TCRdb's version contains in-frame clones alone and is incomplete. The data contain more than 500,000 clones, 95% to 97% of them singletons. Sample: naive CD4+ T cells sorted from blood. The source is a woman younger than 45 in good health. Each CDR3 is given with its conserved first and last residue. Size tells how often a clone was seen (once, few, many) or the class of an expanded clone, and some rows leave it out.

V	size	J	CDR3
TRBV29-1	NA	TRBJ2-2	CSVKGQGNTGELFF
TRBV6-1	NA	TRBJ2-1	CASIPPVGTGYEQFF
TRBV6-1	NA	TRBJ1-1	CASPRRGDMNTEAFF
TRBV18	NA	TRBJ1-1	CASSPWVRATEAFF
TRBV19	once	TRBJ1-3	CASSWDRARNTIYF
TRBV7-9	NA	TRBJ1-4	CASSFDSTNEKLFF
TRBV6-5	NA	TRBJ1-5	CASGPPDYSNQPQHF
TRBV6-5	NA	TRBJ2-7	CASSYELAGTYEQYF
TRBV4-1	NA	TRBJ2-1	CASSQTGTSGSNEQFF
TRBV10-2	NA	TRBJ1-1	CASRGTVDTEAFF
TRBV19	NA	TRBJ1-1	CASSIVWRHREGEAFF
TRBV6-5	NA	TRBJ2-3	CASNGLAGGTDTQYF
TRBV21-1	NA	TRBJ2-7	CANGRLAGGFPTYEQYF
TRBV28	NA	TRBJ1-5	CASSLFARGNQPQHF
TRBV7-8	NA	TRBJ1-3	CASSLWGQPSSGNTIYF
TRBV7-7	NA	TRBJ2-7	CASSLAPGGDEQYF
TRBV30	NA	TRBJ1-5	CAWSLYSNQPQHF
TRBV6-5	NA	TRBJ1-2	CASTRAPHRNYGYTF
TRBV6-1	NA	TRBJ2-2	CASGTYHTGELFF
TRBV27	NA	TRBJ1-3	CASSLDSYSGNTIYF
TRBV7-9	NA	TRBJ1-5	CASSLAGYNQPQHF
TRBV6-5	NA	TRBJ1-3	CASSSTAYSGNTIYF
TRBV5-1	NA	TRBJ2-1	CASSWTSGSGGSEQFF
TRBV2	NA	TRBJ1-2	CASIPGQGVRMKGYTF
TRBV5-5	NA	TRBJ2-5	CASSFRAQETQYF
TRBV6-6	NA	TRBJ2-7	CASSYDGGGSYEQYF
TRBV5-1	NA	TRBJ2-5	CASSLGVGEETQYF
TRBV19	NA	TRBJ2-7	CASSIIGAHPYEQYF
TRBV7-6	NA	TRBJ1-1	CASSLQYPTGKAFF
TRBV28	NA	TRBJ2-7	CASSPPGQGWEQYF
TRBV28	once	TRBJ1-5	CASSRGQHYSNQPQHF
TRBV7-3	NA	TRBJ2-1	CASSTPTRPSGSSYNEQFF
TRBV6-1	once	TRBJ1-5	CASRNRDNNQPQHF
TRBV7-6	NA	TRBJ2-1	CASSLESVIVEQFF
TRBV28	NA	TRBJ2-7	CASRRTGLYEQYF
TRBV10-3	once	TRBJ2-5	CAISESRYDRWLEETQYF
TRBV28	NA	TRBJ1-5	CASSLVFYSNQPQHF
TRBV5-4	NA	TRBJ2-7	CASSVVSGSYEQYF
TRBV10-3	NA	TRBJ2-5	CAISGSNETQYF
TRBV6-4	NA	TRBJ1-2	CASSDSYTENLYGYTF
TRBV19	NA	TRBJ2-3	CATRHTDTQYF
TRBV18	NA	TRBJ2-7	CASSLLAGPYEQYF
TRBV5-4	NA	TRBJ2-1	CASSLAGQPIVGEQFF
TRBV4-1	NA	TRBJ1-2	CASSQERTPKDYGYTF
TRBV25-1	NA	TRBJ2-7	CASSRSGTGEIEQYF
TRBV7-8	NA	NA	CASSLIQPTYEQYF
TRBV15	NA	TRBJ1-5	CATSRDFGSAQPQHF
TRBV7-9	NA	TRBJ2-3	CASSSSGSGDTQYF
TRBV2	NA	TRBJ1-4	CASREGTGGLFF
TRBV11-3	NA	TRBJ2-3	CASSFGDPTDTQYF
TRBV4-2	NA	TRBJ2-3	CASSQGTGTEDTQYF
TRBV10-3	NA	TRBJ2-3	CAISALDPAVADTQYF